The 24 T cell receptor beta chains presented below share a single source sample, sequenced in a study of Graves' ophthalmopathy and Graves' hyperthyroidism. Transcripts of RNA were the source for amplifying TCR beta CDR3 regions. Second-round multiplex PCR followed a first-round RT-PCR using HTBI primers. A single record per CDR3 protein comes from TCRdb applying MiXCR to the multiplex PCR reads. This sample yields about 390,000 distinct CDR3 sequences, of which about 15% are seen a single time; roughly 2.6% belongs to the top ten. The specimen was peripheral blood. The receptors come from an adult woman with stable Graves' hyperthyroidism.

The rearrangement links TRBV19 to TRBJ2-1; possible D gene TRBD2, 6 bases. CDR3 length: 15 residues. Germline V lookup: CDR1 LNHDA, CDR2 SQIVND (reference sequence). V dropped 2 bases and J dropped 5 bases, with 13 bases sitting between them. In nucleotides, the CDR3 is TGTGCCAGTAGTATAAAGGGCTTAGCGGACAATGAGCAGTTCTTC. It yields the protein CASSIKGLADNEQFF. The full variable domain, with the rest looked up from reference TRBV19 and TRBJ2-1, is DGGITQSPKYLFRKEGQNVTLSCEQNLNHDAMYWYRQDPGQGLRLIYYSQIVNDFQKGDIAEGYSVSREKKESFPLTVTSAQKNPTAFYLCASSIKGLADNEQFFGPGTRLTVL.

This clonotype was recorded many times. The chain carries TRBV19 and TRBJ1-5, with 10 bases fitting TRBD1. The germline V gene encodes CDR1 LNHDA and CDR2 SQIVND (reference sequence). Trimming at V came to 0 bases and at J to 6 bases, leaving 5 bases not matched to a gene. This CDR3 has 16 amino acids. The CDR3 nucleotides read TGTGCCAGTAGTATAGACGGGACAGGGGTCGGTCAGCCCCAGCATTTT. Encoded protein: CASSIDGTGVGQPQHF.

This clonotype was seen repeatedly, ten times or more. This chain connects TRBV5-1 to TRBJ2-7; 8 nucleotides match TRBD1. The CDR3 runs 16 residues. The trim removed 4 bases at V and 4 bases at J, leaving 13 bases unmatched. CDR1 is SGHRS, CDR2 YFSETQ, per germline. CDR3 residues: CASSPYSGQGRYEQYF. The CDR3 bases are TGCGCCAGCAGCCCTTACTCCGGACAGGGTCGGTACGAGCAGTACTTC. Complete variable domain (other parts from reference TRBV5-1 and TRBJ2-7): KAGVTQTPRYLIKTRGQQVTLSCSPISGHRSVSWYQQTPGQGLQFLFEYFSETQRNKGNFPGRFSGRQFSNSRSEMNVSTLELGDSALYLCASSPYSGQGRYEQYFGPGTRLTVT.

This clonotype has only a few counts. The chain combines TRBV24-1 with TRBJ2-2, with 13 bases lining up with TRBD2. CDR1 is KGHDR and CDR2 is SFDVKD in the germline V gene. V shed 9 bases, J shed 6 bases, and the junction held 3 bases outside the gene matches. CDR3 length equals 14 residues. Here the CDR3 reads CATRTSGSSGELFF. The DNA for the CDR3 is TGTGCCACCCGGACTAGCGGGAGTTCCGGGGAGCTGTTTTTT.

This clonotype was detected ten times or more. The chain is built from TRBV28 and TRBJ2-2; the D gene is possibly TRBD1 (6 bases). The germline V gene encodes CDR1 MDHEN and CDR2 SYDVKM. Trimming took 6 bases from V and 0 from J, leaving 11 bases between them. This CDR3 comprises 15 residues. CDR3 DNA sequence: TGTGCCAGCAGACAAACAGGGCCGAACACCGGGGAGCTGTTTTTT. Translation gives CASRQTGPNTGELFF.

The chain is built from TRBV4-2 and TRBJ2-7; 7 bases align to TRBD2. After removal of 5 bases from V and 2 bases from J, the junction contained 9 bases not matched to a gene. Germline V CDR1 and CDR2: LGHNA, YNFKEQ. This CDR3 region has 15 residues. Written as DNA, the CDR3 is TGTGCCAGCAGCTGGAGGGGCGGGGGAACCTACGAGCAGTACTTC. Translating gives CASSWRGGGTYEQYF.

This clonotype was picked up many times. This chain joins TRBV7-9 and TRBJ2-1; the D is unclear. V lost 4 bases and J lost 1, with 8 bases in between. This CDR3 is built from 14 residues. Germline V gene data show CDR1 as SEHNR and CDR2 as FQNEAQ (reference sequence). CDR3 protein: CASSSGQSYNEQFF. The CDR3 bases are TGTGCCAGCAGCTCGGGCCAGTCCTACAATGAGCAGTTCTTC.

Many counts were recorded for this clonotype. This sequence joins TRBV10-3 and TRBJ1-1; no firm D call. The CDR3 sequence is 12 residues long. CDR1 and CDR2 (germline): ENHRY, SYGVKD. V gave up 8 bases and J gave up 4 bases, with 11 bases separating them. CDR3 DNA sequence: TGTGCCATCGGGAGGGCTAGCACTGAAGCTTTCTTT. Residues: CAIGRASTEAFF.

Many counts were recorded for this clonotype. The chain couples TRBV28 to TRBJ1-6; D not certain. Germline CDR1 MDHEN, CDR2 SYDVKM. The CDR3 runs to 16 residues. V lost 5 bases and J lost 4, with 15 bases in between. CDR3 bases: TGTGCCAGCAGTCCCTCCGGGGAAGCTTATAATTCACCCCTCCACTTT. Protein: CASSPSGEAYNSPLHF.

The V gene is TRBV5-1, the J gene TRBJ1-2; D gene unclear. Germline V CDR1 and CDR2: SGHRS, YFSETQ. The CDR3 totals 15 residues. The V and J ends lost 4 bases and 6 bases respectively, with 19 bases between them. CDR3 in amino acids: CASSPSGRRGDGYTF. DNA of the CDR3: TGCGCCAGCAGCCCGTCGGGAAGACGAGGAGATGGCTACACCTTC.

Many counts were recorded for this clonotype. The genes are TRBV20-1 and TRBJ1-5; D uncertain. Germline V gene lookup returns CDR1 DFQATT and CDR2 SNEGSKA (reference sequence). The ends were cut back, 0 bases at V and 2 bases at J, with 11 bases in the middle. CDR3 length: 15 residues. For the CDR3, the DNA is TGCAGTGCTAGAGATTTACGACAAGGCAATCAGCCCCAGCATTTT. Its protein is CSARDLRQGNQPQHF.

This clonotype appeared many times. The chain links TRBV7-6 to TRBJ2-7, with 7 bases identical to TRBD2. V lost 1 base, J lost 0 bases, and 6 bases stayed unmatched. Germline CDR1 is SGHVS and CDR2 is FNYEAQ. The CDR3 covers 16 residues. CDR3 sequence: CASSLGGGSISYEQYF. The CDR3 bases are TGTGCCAGCAGCTTAGGTGGCGGGAGCATCTCCTACGAGCAGTACTTC.

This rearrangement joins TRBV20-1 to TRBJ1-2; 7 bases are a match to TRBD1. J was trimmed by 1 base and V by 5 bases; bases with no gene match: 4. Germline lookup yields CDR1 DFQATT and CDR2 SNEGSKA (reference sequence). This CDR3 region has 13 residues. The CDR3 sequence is CSASGTVNYGYTF. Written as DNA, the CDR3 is TGCAGTGCTTCCGGGACAGTTAACTATGGCTACACCTTC.

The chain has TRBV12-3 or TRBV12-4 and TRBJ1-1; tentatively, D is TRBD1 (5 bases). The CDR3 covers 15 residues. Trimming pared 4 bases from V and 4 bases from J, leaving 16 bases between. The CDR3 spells CASSYSVPQGTEAFF. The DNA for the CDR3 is TGTGCCAGCAGTTACTCGGTCCCCCAGGGCACTGAAGCTTTCTTT.

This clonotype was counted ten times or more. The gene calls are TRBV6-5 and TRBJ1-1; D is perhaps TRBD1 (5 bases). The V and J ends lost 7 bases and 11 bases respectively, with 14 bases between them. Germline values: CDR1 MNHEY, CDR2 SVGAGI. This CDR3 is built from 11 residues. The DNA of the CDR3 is TGTGCCAGCAATTGGGGGAACGAGGCTTTCTTT. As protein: CASNWGNEAFF.

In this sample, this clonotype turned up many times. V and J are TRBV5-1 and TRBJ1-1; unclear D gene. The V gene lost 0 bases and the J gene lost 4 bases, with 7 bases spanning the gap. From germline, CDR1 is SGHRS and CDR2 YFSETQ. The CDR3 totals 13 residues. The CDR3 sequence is CASSLDVSTEAFF. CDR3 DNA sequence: TGCGCCAGCAGCTTGGATGTGAGCACTGAAGCTTTCTTT.

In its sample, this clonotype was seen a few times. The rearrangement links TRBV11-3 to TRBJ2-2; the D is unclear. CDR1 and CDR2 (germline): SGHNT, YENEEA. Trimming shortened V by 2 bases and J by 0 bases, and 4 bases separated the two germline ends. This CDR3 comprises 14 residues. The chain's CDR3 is CASSLYANTGELFF. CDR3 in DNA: TGTGCCAGCAGCTTATATGCGAACACCGGGGAGCTGTTTTTT.

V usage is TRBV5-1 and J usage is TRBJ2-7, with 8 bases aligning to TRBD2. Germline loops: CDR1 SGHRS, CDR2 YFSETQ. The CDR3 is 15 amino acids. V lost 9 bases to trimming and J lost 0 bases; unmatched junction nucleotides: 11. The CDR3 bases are TGCGCCACCTCTCCCACCGCGGGGGGCTCCTACGAGCAGTACTTC. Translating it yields CATSPTAGGSYEQYF.

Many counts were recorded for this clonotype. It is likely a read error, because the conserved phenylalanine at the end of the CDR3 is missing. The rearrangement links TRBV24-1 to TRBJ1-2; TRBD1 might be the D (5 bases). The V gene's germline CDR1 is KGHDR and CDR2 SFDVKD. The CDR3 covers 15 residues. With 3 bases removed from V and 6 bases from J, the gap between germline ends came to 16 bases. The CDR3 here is CATSDGTKQVHGYTL. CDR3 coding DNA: TGTGCCACCAGTGATGGAACGAAACAGGTTCATGGCTACACCCTC.

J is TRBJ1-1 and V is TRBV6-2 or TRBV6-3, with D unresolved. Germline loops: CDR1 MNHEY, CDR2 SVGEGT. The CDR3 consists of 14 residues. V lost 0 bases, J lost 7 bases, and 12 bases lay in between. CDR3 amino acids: CASSYSASSGEAFF. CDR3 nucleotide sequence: TGTGCCAGCAGTTACTCGGCCAGCTCTGGTGAAGCTTTCTTT.

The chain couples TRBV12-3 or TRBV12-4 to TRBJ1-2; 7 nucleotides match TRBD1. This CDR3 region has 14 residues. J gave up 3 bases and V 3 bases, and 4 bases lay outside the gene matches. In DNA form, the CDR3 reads TGTGCCAGCAGTTTCAAGGGGACAGACTATGGCTACACCTTC. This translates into CASSFKGTDYGYTF.

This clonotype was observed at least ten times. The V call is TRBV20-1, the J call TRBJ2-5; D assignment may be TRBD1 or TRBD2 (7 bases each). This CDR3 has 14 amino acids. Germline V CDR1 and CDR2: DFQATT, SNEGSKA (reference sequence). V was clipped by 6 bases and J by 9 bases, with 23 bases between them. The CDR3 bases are TGCAGTGCACCGCCGACAGGGAGGGGGGAGGCCCAGTACTTC. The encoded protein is CSAPPTGRGEAQYF.

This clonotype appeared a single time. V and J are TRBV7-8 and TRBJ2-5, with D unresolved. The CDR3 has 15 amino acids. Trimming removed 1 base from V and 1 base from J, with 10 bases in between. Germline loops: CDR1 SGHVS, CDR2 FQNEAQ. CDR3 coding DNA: TGTGCCAGCAGCTTAGGTAACACCTTCCAAGAGACCCAGTACTTC. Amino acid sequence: CASSLGNTFQETQYF.

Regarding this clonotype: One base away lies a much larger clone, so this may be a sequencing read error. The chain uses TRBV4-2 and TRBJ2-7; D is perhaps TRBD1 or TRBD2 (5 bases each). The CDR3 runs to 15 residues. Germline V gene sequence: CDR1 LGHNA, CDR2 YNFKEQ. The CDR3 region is CAGSQDFRGPYEQYF. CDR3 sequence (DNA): TGTGCCGGCAGCCAAGATTTTCGGGGACCGTACGAGCAGTACTTC.